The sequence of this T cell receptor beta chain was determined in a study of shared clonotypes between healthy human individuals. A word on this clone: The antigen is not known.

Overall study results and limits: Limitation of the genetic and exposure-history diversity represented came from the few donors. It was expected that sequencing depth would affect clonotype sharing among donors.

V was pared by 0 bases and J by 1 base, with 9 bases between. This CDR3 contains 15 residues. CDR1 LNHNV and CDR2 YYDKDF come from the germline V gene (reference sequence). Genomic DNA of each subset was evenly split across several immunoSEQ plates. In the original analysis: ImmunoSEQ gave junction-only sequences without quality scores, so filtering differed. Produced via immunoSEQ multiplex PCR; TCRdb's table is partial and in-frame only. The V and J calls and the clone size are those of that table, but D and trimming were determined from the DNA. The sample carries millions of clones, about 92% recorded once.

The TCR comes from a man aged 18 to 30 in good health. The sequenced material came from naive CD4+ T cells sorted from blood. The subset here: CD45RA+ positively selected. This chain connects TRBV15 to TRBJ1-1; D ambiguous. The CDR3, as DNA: TGTGCCACCAGCAGAGATCGCGGCAGGAACACTGAAGCTTTCTTT. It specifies CATSRDRGRNTEAFF.